These 18 T cell receptor beta chains were sequenced from one sample in a study of blood T cells in healthy people across ages. A second PCR, run for about 6 to 11 cycles, used a sample-barcoded 5' primer plus a J-beta primer mix. TCRdb re-derived calls from the 5' RACE reads in MiXCR, one entry per CDR3 protein. The sample holds fewer than 750,000 distinct CDR3 sequences, around 50% seen once. The sequenced material came from blood. The receptors stem from a woman older than 75 in good health.

This clonotype was observed at least ten times. The rearrangement joins TRBV29-1 to TRBJ2-1; maybe TRBD1 (5 bases). V gave up 6 bases and J gave up 10 bases, with 16 bases separating them. The CDR3 totals 12 residues. CDR1 SQVTM and CDR2 ANQGSEA come from the germline V gene. The CDR3 sequence is CSVAAGNWEQFF. The CDR3 nucleotides are TGCAGCGTCGCCGCAGGGAATTGGGAGCAGTTCTTC.

Points on this clonotype: A clone one base away is much larger, so this may be a read error. The chain combines TRBV12-3 or TRBV12-4 with TRBJ1-2; D remains ambiguous. The CDR3 is 13 amino acids. The CDR3 is CTSSFLTLAGYTF. The CDR3 DNA reads TGTACCAGCAGTTTCCTTACACTAGCAGGCTACACCTTC.

In its sample, this clonotype was seen a few times. This chain uses TRBV7-2 with TRBJ2-1; TRBD2 agrees at 9 bases. Per the germline V gene, CDR1 is SGHTA and CDR2 is FQGNSA. Trimming cost V 5 bases and J 3 bases; bases outside gene matches: 8. The CDR3 runs to 16 residues. The CDR3: CASSPQRGAGYNEQFF. The DNA for the CDR3 is TGTGCCAGCAGCCCTCAGCGGGGGGCTGGCTACAATGAGCAGTTCTTC. The full variable domain, completed using reference TRBV7-2 and TRBJ2-1, is GAGVSQSPSNKVTEKGKDVELRCDPISGHTALYWYRQSLGQGLEFLIYFQGNSAPDKSGLPSDRFSAERTGGSVSTLTIQRTQQEDSAVYLCASSPQRGAGYNEQFFGPGTRLTVL.

This sequence joins TRBV15 and TRBJ2-7, with D uncertain. CDR1 is LNHNV, CDR2 YYDKDF, per germline (reference sequence). The CDR3 extends over 14 amino acids. With 6 bases removed from V and 1 base from J, the gap between germline ends came to 13 bases. The CDR3 loop is CATSRLLASYEQYF. In DNA form, the CDR3 reads TGTGCCACCAGTCGGCTTCTCGCTTCCTACGAGCAGTACTTC.

V is TRBV29-1 and J is TRBJ2-3, with 10 bases identical to TRBD1. There are 12 residues in the CDR3. With V trimmed by 6 bases and J by 6 bases, 3 bases remained unmatched. Germline V gives CDR1 SQVTM, CDR2 ANQGSEA. This CDR3 reads CSVDRGLDTQYF. CDR3 in DNA: TGCAGCGTCGACAGGGGGCTTGATACGCAGTATTTT.

This clonotype was recorded at least ten times. The V call is TRBV25-1, the J call TRBJ1-2; no clear D gene. Germline assignment: CDR1 MGHDK and CDR2 SYGVNS. Trimming removed 4 bases from V and 8 bases from J, with 8 bases in between. The CDR3 covers 11 residues. In DNA, the CDR3 is TGTGCCAGCAGTGCCCCCGGCGGCTACACCTTC. Protein product: CASSAPGGYTF.

This clonotype was counted ten times or more. The chain combines TRBV20-1 with TRBJ1-2, with a tentative D call TRBD1 (6 bases). Trimming stripped 6 bases from V and 1 base from J, with 12 bases between. Germline V gene data show CDR1 as DFQATT and CDR2 as SNEGSKA (reference sequence). This CDR3 is built from 13 residues. The CDR3 region is CSAPGARNYGYTF. DNA of the CDR3: TGCAGTGCCCCAGGGGCCCGTAACTATGGCTACACCTTC.

The CDR3 DNA sequence: TGTGCCAGCCGAGGCAGGGACGGGTTTTACTACACCTTC. Encoded protein: CASRGRDGFYYTF. This sequence joins TRBV6-5 and TRBJ1-2, with D maybe TRBD1 (5 bases). Germline lookup yields CDR1 MNHEY and CDR2 SVGAGI. Trimming took 8 bases from V and 10 from J, leaving 20 bases between them. The length of the CDR3 is 13 residues.

The V gene is TRBV15, the J gene TRBJ2-4; D is undetermined. Germline V gene sequence: CDR1 LNHNV, CDR2 YYDKDF (reference sequence). CDR3 length equals 15 residues. Trimming stripped 5 bases from V and 0 bases from J, with 11 bases between. The CDR3 nucleotides are TGTGCCACCAGCCGGGCCGCCTTAGCCAAAAACATTCAGTACTTC. It yields the protein CATSRAALAKNIQYF.

The rearrangement uses TRBV7-9 and TRBJ1-4, with 8 bases matching TRBD1. V trimming: 3 bases; J trimming: 0 bases; junction bases outside the gene matches: 15. The germline V gene encodes CDR1 SEHNR and CDR2 FQNEAQ (reference sequence). The CDR3 extends over 20 amino acids. In DNA, the CDR3 is TGTGCCAGCAGCTTTCTCAGGGGGCTAGGAAAGAGTGCAACTAATGAAAAACTGTTTTTT. Translation gives CASSFLRGLGKSATNEKLFF.

The V and J genes are TRBV20-1 and TRBJ1-5; D ambiguous. Germline lookup yields CDR1 DFQATT and CDR2 SNEGSKA (reference sequence). This CDR3 spans 14 amino acids. With 3 bases removed from V and 2 bases from J, the gap between germline ends came to 11 bases. DNA of the CDR3: TGCAGTGCTAGGGGGAGGGAGGGCAATCAGCCCCAGCATTTT. It codes for CSARGREGNQPQHF.

The chain links TRBV29-1 to TRBJ1-6, with 8 bases fitting TRBD1. CDR1 is SQVTM and CDR2 is ANQGSEA in the germline V gene. The CDR3 spans 14 residues. J gave up 6 bases and V 4 bases, and 5 bases lay outside the gene matches. The CDR3 coding sequence is TGCAGCGTTGCGGCAGGGGGCCTTAATTCACCCCTCCACTTT. Protein: CSVAAGGLNSPLHF.

This clonotype has a count of ten or more. The rearrangement joins TRBV5-1 to TRBJ2-5; 7 bases match TRBD2. The germline gives CDR1 SGHRS, CDR2 YFSETQ. The CDR3 runs to 16 residues. With 0 bases clipped from V and 4 bases from J, the junction kept 9 bases outside the gene matches. CDR3 coding DNA: TGCGCCAGCAGCTTGGATCCAGCGGGGACTCGAGAGACCCAGTACTTC. As protein: CASSLDPAGTRETQYF.

This clonotype was seen ten or more times. The J gene is TRBJ2-5, the V gene TRBV5-1, with 11 positions matching TRBD2. CDR1 is SGHRS and CDR2 is YFSETQ in the germline V gene. The CDR3 sequence is 16 residues long. V lost 2 bases, J lost 0 bases, and 3 bases stayed unmatched. In DNA, the CDR3 is TGCGCCAGCAGCTTCGGACTAGCGGGCAACCAAGAGACCCAGTACTTC. Protein: CASSFGLAGNQETQYF.

There are many counts of this clonotype. The J gene is TRBJ2-1, the V gene TRBV29-1; D might be TRBD2 (6 bases). The germline V gene encodes CDR1 SQVTM and CDR2 ANQGSEA. This CDR3 has 18 amino acids. V dropped 7 bases and J dropped 3 bases, with 28 bases sitting between them. The CDR3 loop is CSARGGLPRLGIYNEQFF. The CDR3 DNA reads as TGCAGCGCGCGGGGAGGACTACCACGTTTGGGAATCTACAATGAGCAGTTCTTC.

This clonotype was seen more than once but under ten times. Here the CDR3 DNA reads TGTGCCACCTCGCGGCAGGGTCTAACCGGGGAGCTGTTTTTT. This encodes CATSRQGLTGELFF. J is TRBJ2-2 and V is TRBV27, with D perhaps TRBD1 (5 bases). Germline V gene data show CDR1 as MNHEY and CDR2 as SMNVEV (reference sequence). The V and J ends lost 10 bases and 5 bases respectively, with 17 bases between them. There are 14 residues in the CDR3.

This clonotype was recorded many times. This chain joins TRBV27 and TRBJ2-7, with a weak D call TRBD1 (6 bases). The CDR3 runs to 15 residues. V lost 1 base to trimming and J lost 6 bases, with 16 bases between them. Germline V CDR1 and CDR2: MNHEY, SMNVEV (reference sequence). CDR3 nucleotides: TGTGCCAGCAGTTTATTCGGACAGATCCCCCTCGAGCAGTACTTC. Amino acid sequence: CASSLFGQIPLEQYF.

As for this clonotype: This may stem from a read error, because a much larger clone lies one nucleotide away. The rearrangement uses TRBV12-3 or TRBV12-4 and TRBJ2-5; perhaps TRBD2 as D (5 bases). This CDR3 comprises 15 residues. Trimming took 3 bases from V and 5 from J, leaving 16 bases between them. This CDR3 is CASSFNSPAEETQYF. Written as DNA, the CDR3 is TGTGCCAGCAGTTTCAATTCCCCAGCGGAGGAGACCCAGTACTTC.